The entry below gives a single T cell receptor beta chain sequence along with its context. Its target is unknown. These data are taken from a study of shared clonotypes between healthy human individuals. The study's findings and limits: Generally, naive subsets came out with larger estimated richness than memory subsets.

The V end lost 7 bases, the J end lost 4 bases, and 13 bases lay between the germline ends. The CDR3 consists of 13 residues. Germline V gene data show CDR1 as SNHLY and CDR2 as FYNNEI. Method: immunoSEQ multiplex PCR; TCRdb's copy keeps in-frame clones and lacks some. The sample gives a few million clones, around 95% of which show up once; about 0.13% is in the top ten. This TCR was sampled from a man between 18 and 29 years old in good health. What was sequenced was naive CD4+ T cells sorted from blood. Subset denoted: CD45RA+ positively selected. This chain links TRBV2 with TRBJ1-1; TRBD1 might be the D (6 bases). This CDR3 reads CASMSGGLTEAFF. The CDR3 DNA reads TGTGCCAGCATGTCGGGGGGCCTCACTGAAGCTTTCTTT.